This T cell receptor beta chain is from a study of OX40 agonist ivuxolimab in advanced cancers. The J segment lost 0 bases and the V segment lost 4 bases, leaving 6 bases of the junction unmatched. CDR3 size: 15 residues. From germline, CDR1 is SGHRS and CDR2 YFSETQ. The assay was immunoSEQ multiplex PCR, and TCRdb's table has in-frame clones only and misses some. The sample holds 45,000 to 50,000 clones, around 88% seen once. The chain employs TRBV5-1 and TRBJ2-7; 8 bases match TRBD1. The sample here was CD4+ or CD8+ T cells sorted from blood, taken in a trial of the OX40 agonist ivuxolimab. The TCR was taken from an adult with an advanced solid tumor such as melanoma, head and neck, liver or kidney cancer. CDR3 protein: CASSLLGQVSYEQYF. The CDR3 DNA sequence: TGCGCCAGCAGCCTTTTGGGACAGGTCTCCTACGAGCAGTACTTC.